These 30 T cell receptor beta chains share one sample of origin, sequenced in a study of blood T cell repertoires in COVID-19. The assay was immunoSEQ multiplex PCR, and TCRdb's table has in-frame clones only and misses some. The sample contains around 110,000 clones, 90% of which appear only once. Specimen: peripheral blood. The receptors originated from a human donor with active COVID-19. The donor label of this sample is uncertain.

V usage is TRBV24-1 and J usage is TRBJ2-1, with 14 nucleotides matching TRBD2. The CDR3 consists of 20 residues. Looked up from germline, CDR1 is KGHDR and CDR2 is SFDVKD. V shed 4 bases, J shed 3 bases, and the junction held 13 bases outside the gene matches. The CDR3 region has the DNA TGTGCCACCAGTGACTCAAAGCGCGGACTAGCGGGGGGCGGCTACAATGAGCAGTTCTTC. Translating gives CATSDSKRGLAGGGYNEQFF.

The chain's CDR3 is CASSLVPTYEQYF. The CDR3 region has the DNA TGTGCCAGCAGCTTAGTTCCTACCTACGAGCAGTACTTC. The gene calls are TRBV7-2 and TRBJ2-7; D is ambiguous. The CDR3 is 13 residues long. V lost 1 base and J 2 bases, leaving 6 bases between the germline ends. Germline V gene lookup returns CDR1 SGHTA and CDR2 FQGNSA.

This rearrangement joins TRBV5-6 to TRBJ1-4, with 10 bases fitting TRBD1. V dropped 6 bases and J dropped 8; count of bases not matched to a gene: 13. The germline V gene has CDR1 SGHDT and CDR2 YYEEEE. The CDR3 is 16 residues long. The CDR3 region is CASTRGATGGGEKLFF. Written as DNA, the CDR3 is TGTGCCAGCACCCGCGGTGCGACAGGGGGCGGCGAAAAACTGTTTTTT. Combining the CDR3 with reference TRBV5-6 and TRBJ1-4 gives the whole variable domain DAGVTQSPTHLIKTRGQQVTLRCSPKSGHDTVSWYQQALGQGPQFIFQYYEEEERQRGNFPDRFSGHQFPNYSSELNVNALLLGDSALYLCASTRGATGGGEKLFFGSGTQLSVL.

Turning to this clone: The junction does not match germline at one end; this may be a read error. The rearrangement joins TRBV27 to TRBJ1-1; unclear D gene. The germline gives CDR1 MNHEY, CDR2 SMNVEV (reference sequence). The CDR3 loop spans 11 amino acids. DNA for the CDR3: TGTGCCAGCAGGGTGAACAGTGAAGCTTTCTTT. This translates into CASRVNSEAFF.

V and J are TRBV5-4 and TRBJ2-3, with 9 nucleotides matching TRBD2. Germline loops: CDR1 SGHNT, CDR2 YYREEE (reference sequence). The V gene end was trimmed by 0 bases and the J gene end by 4 bases; junction bases not matched to a gene: 6. The CDR3 has 16 amino acids. CDR3: CASSLELRGGSDTQYF. In DNA form, the CDR3 reads TGTGCCAGCAGCTTGGAACTGCGGGGGGGCTCAGATACGCAGTATTTT.

The V and J genes are TRBV7-2 and TRBJ2-7; D gene ambiguous. CDR1 SGHTA and CDR2 FQGNSA come from the germline V gene. V shed 2 bases and J shed 2 bases, with 10 bases lying between them. The length of the CDR3 is 14 residues. The CDR3 region has the DNA TGTGCCAGCAGCTTAAAGTGGCCTGCCTACGAGCAGTACTTC. This translates into CASSLKWPAYEQYF.

This clone was seen once. The chain couples TRBV11-2 to TRBJ1-4, with a weak D call TRBD1 (5 bases). The germline V gene has CDR1 SGHAT and CDR2 FQNNGV. The CDR3 has 16 amino acids. V was shortened by 1 base and J by 8 bases, with 17 bases between the two germline ends. CDR3 coding DNA: TGTGCCAGCAGCTTAGGTTTTGGCAGGGTGGGGGAAAAACTGTTTTTT. Its translation: CASSLGFGRVGEKLFF.

CDR3 DNA sequence: TGTGCCTGGACCCCCGGGACAGAGACCTACGAGCAGTACTTC. It translates to CAWTPGTETYEQYF. This chain uses TRBV30 with TRBJ2-7; 7 bases are shared with TRBD1. From germline, CDR1 is GTSNPN and CDR2 SVGIG (reference sequence). The junction had 8 bases not matched to a gene; V was cut back by 4 bases and J by 2 bases. The CDR3 is made up of 14 amino acids.

For the CDR3, the DNA is TGTGCCAGCAGTGTTGAAACGGGGGGCACAGATACGCAGTATTTT. Its protein product is CASSVETGGTDTQYF. J is TRBJ2-3 and V is TRBV6-4; D perhaps matches TRBD2 (6 bases). The CDR3 consists of 15 residues. Looked up from germline, CDR1 is MRHNA and CDR2 is SNTAGT. Trimming left V 4 bases short and J 1 base short, with 12 bases between.

The table lists this clone with a few counts. CDR3 region: CASWTGLVFTEAFF. The CDR3 region has the DNA TGTGCCAGCTGGACAGGGTTGGTATTCACTGAAGCTTTCTTT. The gene calls are TRBV27 and TRBJ1-1; 8 positions match TRBD1. CDR3 size: 14 residues. The J segment lost 4 bases and the V segment lost 8 bases, leaving 9 bases of the junction unmatched. Per germline, CDR1 MNHEY and CDR2 SMNVEV (reference sequence).

The chain links TRBV28 to TRBJ1-2, with 8 nucleotides matching TRBD1. CDR1 is MDHEN and CDR2 is SYDVKM in the germline V gene. V lost 4 bases to trimming and J lost 2 bases; unmatched junction nucleotides: 6. This CDR3 is built from 15 residues. CDR3 in amino acids: CASSSPRQGNYGYTF. The CDR3 DNA sequence: TGTGCCAGCAGTTCACCTAGACAGGGGAACTATGGCTACACCTTC.

This chain uses TRBV5-1 with TRBJ2-5; D uncertain. Trimming pared 2 bases from V and 2 bases from J, leaving 4 bases between. The CDR3 runs to 12 residues. Germline CDR1 reads SGHRS; CDR2 reads YFSETQ. The CDR3 protein is CASSFYQETQYF. For the CDR3, the DNA is TGCGCCAGCAGCTTCTATCAAGAGACCCAGTACTTC.

The chain is built from TRBV10-1 and TRBJ2-3; TRBD1 matches 7 bases. The V gene's germline CDR1 is WNHNN and CDR2 SYGVQD (reference sequence). The V and J ends lost 5 bases and 3 bases, in that order; junction bases with no gene match: 14. This CDR3 spans 17 amino acids. CDR3 nucleotide sequence: TGCGCCAGCAGTTTCAATTTGACAGGGAAGAAGACAGATACGCAGTATTTT. Protein sequence: CASSFNLTGKKTDTQYF.

The chain links TRBV11-1 to TRBJ2-7, with TRBD1 identical over 8 bases. The germline CDR1 and CDR2 sequences are SGHAT and FQDESV (reference sequence). With 5 bases clipped from V and 5 bases from J, the junction kept 11 bases outside the gene matches. CDR3 length: 15 residues. The CDR3 sequence is CASSLKRTGSNEQYF. The DNA for the CDR3 is TGTGCCAGCAGCCTCAAAAGGACAGGGTCCAACGAGCAGTACTTC. The full variable domain, completed using reference TRBV11-1 and TRBJ2-7, is EAEVAQSPRYKITEKSQAVAFWCDPISGHATLYWYRQILGQGPELLVQFQDESVVDDSQLPKDRFSAERLKGVDSTLKIQPAELGDSAMYLCASSLKRTGSNEQYFGPGTRLTVT.

CDR3 DNA sequence: TGTGCCAGCAGTTTATCCCCAGGGCGGCACTATGGCTACACCTTC. The encoded protein is CASSLSPGRHYGYTF. The V and J genes are TRBV27 and TRBJ1-2; D might be TRBD1 (5 bases). Trimming left V 0 bases short and J 3 bases short, with 11 bases between. Germline loops: CDR1 MNHEY, CDR2 SMNVEV (reference sequence). This CDR3 spans 15 amino acids.

The V gene is TRBV2, the J gene TRBJ1-1; 10 bases fit TRBD1. The CDR3 extends over 13 amino acids. Per germline, CDR1 SNHLY and CDR2 FYNNEI. Losses at the gene ends were 7 bases for V and 8 bases for J; bases not matched to a gene: 7. This CDR3 reads CASKETGGQEAFF. CDR3 DNA: TGTGCCAGCAAGGAGACAGGGGGCCAAGAAGCTTTCTTT.

The chain links TRBV18 to TRBJ2-7, with a tentative D call TRBD1 (5 bases). The CDR3 consists of 14 residues. Per germline, CDR1 KGHSH and CDR2 LQKENI. The ends were cut back, 3 bases at V and 4 bases at J, with 13 bases in the middle. The CDR3 bases are TGTGCCAGCTCACCTCGTGACAGAACATACGAGCAGTACTTC. It encodes CASSPRDRTYEQYF.

The V and J genes are TRBV10-3 and TRBJ2-2; 7 bases align to TRBD1. This CDR3 contains 13 residues. Germline loops: CDR1 ENHRY, CDR2 SYGVKD. Trimming took 7 bases from V and 6 from J; bases not matched to a gene: 5. This CDR3 is CAITGQIPGELFF. The CDR3 nucleotides read TGTGCCATCACGGGACAGATTCCCGGGGAGCTGTTTTTT.

The chain couples TRBV4-3 to TRBJ2-2; maybe TRBD2 (6 bases). This CDR3 is 15 amino acids long. Germline CDR1 is LGHNA and CDR2 is YSLEER. V lost 4 bases to trimming and J lost 5 bases, with 14 bases between them. CDR3: CASSPGAGSTGELFF. In nucleotides, the CDR3 is TGCGCCAGCAGCCCTGGTGCGGGGAGTACCGGGGAGCTGTTTTTT.

The chain is built from TRBV18 and TRBJ2-7, with D possibly being TRBD1 (6 bases). V gave up 2 bases and J gave up 3 bases, with 23 bases separating them. The V gene's germline CDR1 is KGHSH and CDR2 LQKENI. The CDR3 consists of 18 residues. CDR3 sequence: CASSPSSSFRGRDYEQYF. CDR3 bases: TGTGCCAGCTCACCAAGCAGTTCATTCAGGGGTAGAGACTACGAGCAGTACTTC.

The J gene is TRBJ2-7, the V gene TRBV11-2; 7 bases agree with TRBD1. This CDR3 spans 14 amino acids. The junction had 4 bases not matched to a gene; V was cut back by 2 bases and J by 3 bases. Germline V gene sequence: CDR1 SGHAT, CDR2 FQNNGV. The CDR3 DNA is TGTGCCAGCAGCTTAAAGGGGGCAGGCTACGAGCAGTACTTC. Its translation is CASSLKGAGYEQYF. Full variable domain (rest looked up from reference TRBV11-2 and TRBJ2-7): EAGVAQSPRYKIIEKRQSVAFWCNPISGHATLYWYQQILGQGPKLLIQFQNNGVVDDSQLPKDRFSAERLKGVDSTLKIQPAKLEDSAVYLCASSLKGAGYEQYFGPGTRLTVT.

The V gene is TRBV5-1, the J gene TRBJ1-1; D unclear. V was pared by 3 bases and J by 1 base, with 10 bases between. The CDR3 runs 14 residues. From germline, CDR1 is SGHRS and CDR2 YFSETQ. DNA of the CDR3: TGCGCCAGCAGCTGGTCGAGTAGGAACACTGAAGCTTTCTTT. The encoded protein is CASSWSSRNTEAFF.

The chain employs TRBV19 and TRBJ2-7; TRBD2 matches 11 bases. CDR3 size: 16 residues. CDR1 and CDR2 (germline): LNHDA, SQIVND (reference sequence). Unmatched junction bases numbered 12, after V lost 4 bases and J lost 7 bases. CDR3 loop: CASSNPASGGLDEQYF. Here the CDR3 DNA reads TGTGCCAGTAGTAACCCGGCTAGCGGGGGGCTCGATGAGCAGTACTTC.

V usage is TRBV29-1 and J usage is TRBJ1-2; D is ambiguous. The germline gives CDR1 SQVTM, CDR2 ANQGSEA. The CDR3 contains 14 residues. Trimming took 0 bases from V and 8 from J, leaving 16 bases between them. CDR3 residues: CSVEDWATSPGYTF. The CDR3 nucleotides are TGCAGCGTTGAAGATTGGGCCACCTCCCCCGGCTACACCTTC.

The chain has TRBV6-5 and TRBJ1-6, with D possibly matching TRBD1 (5 bases). Germline-derived CDR1 and CDR2 are MNHEY and SVGAGI. The CDR3 runs to 14 residues. V was trimmed by 6 bases and J by 8 bases, leaving 14 bases between them. CDR3 amino acids: CASRLGGADSPLHF. CDR3 DNA: TGTGCCAGCAGACTGGGAGGGGCGGATTCACCCCTCCACTTT.

The gene calls are TRBV5-6 and TRBJ1-4; 8 bases are a match to TRBD1. V was clipped by 4 bases and J by 4 bases; unmatched bases: 6. The V gene's germline CDR1 is SGHDT and CDR2 YYEEEE. This CDR3 is 15 amino acids long. The CDR3 nucleotides read TGTGCCAGCAGCGCCGGACAGGGTAATAATGAAAAACTGTTTTTT. This codes for CASSAGQGNNEKLFF.

The chain joins TRBV6-5 to TRBJ2-2, with 8 nucleotides matching TRBD2. This CDR3 contains 15 residues. The germline CDR1 and CDR2 sequences are MNHEY and SVGAGI. Trimming cost V 9 bases and J 4 bases; bases outside gene matches: 10. The CDR3 coding sequence is TGTGCCAGTCTAATAGCGGGGACGCCCACCGGGGAGCTGTTTTTT. It translates to CASLIAGTPTGELFF.

This chain connects TRBV30 to TRBJ1-1, with no clear D. Germline V CDR1 and CDR2: GTSNPN, SVGIG (reference sequence). Trimming pared 0 bases from V and 1 base from J, leaving 9 bases between. This CDR3 region has 14 residues. The CDR3 is CAWSVPSGNTEAFF. As DNA, the CDR3 is TGTGCCTGGAGTGTACCGTCAGGGAACACTGAAGCTTTCTTT.

This clone occurred a few times. The gene calls are TRBV7-2 and TRBJ2-1, with no clear D. V was pared by 0 bases and J by 9 bases, with 6 bases between. CDR1 is SGHTA and CDR2 is FQGNSA in the germline V gene. This CDR3 is built from 12 residues. This CDR3 reads CASSLAEVEQFF. The DNA for the CDR3 is TGTGCCAGCAGCTTAGCAGAGGTTGAGCAGTTCTTC.

The rearrangement links TRBV5-1 to TRBJ1-1; D is uncertain. CDR1 and CDR2 (germline): SGHRS, YFSETQ. This CDR3 is built from 15 residues. The V end lost 4 bases, the J end lost 5 bases, and 18 bases lay between the germline ends. CDR3 DNA sequence: TGCGCCAGCAGCATCTCAACGACGGCGACTACTGAAGCTTTCTTT. It yields the protein CASSISTTATTEAFF.